The entry below gives a single TCR beta chain sequence along with its context. Its antigen is currently not known. Nothing much larger sits one base from this clone, and base qualities are not available. In light of the paper, this sample's time point label describes: baseline before first vaccination. Vaccinee samples came from UK trials COV001 and COV002, including a single-blind randomized controlled phase 2/3 trial of AZD1222 (ChAdOx1 nCoV-19) in healthy adults. For TCRbeta chain sequencing, PBMC samples were collected from trial participants at day 0 and at day 28 after the second dose. The CDR3 regions of human TCRbeta chains were subjected to immunosequencing. The source study handled its data this way. Repertoire TCRs were checked for matches against a reference library of SARS-CoV-2-specific TCRs that had been generated using the MIRA antigen-specificity platform. Breadth was defined as the fraction of unique TCRs that were SARS-CoV-2-associated. Depth was defined as the fraction of total T cells that were SARS-CoV-2-associated. Using the MIRA data, each spike-specific TCR was assigned both to the spike region to which the TCR was reactive and to a CD4 or CD8 class. Log10-transformed breadth and depth values were compared by one-way ANOVA with Sidak's multiple comparisons tests. Drawn from immuneACCESS, this table holds only the in-frame rearrangements with V and J called that TCRdb kept. Clones are partly lost; checked studies trace under half to an unresolved V gene and leave the rest unexplained. V, J and clone size are those of that table, while D and trimming were read from the DNA. The sample profile shows some 130,000 clones; about nine tenths of them were found once. The ten largest clonotypes hold about 7% of the sample.

The CDR1 and CDR2 encoded by the germline V gene are MDHEN and SYDVKM. The cysteine opens and the phenylalanine closes a CDR3 of 12 amino acids. The CDR3 DNA has 36 bases and is translated from base 1. The V end loses 10 bases and the J end loses 1 base, and a stretch of 10 bases separates them. The data are from a study of T cell responses to AZD1222 COVID-19 vaccine (dated by TCRdb to the early 2020s). In terms of the full investigation: AZD1222 recipients with second doses at about 4 weeks or about 12 weeks were pooled, because spike-specific TCR depth and breadth did not differ between schedules. A total of 233 trial participants underwent TCR sequencing, of whom about 210 received two doses of AZD1222 and about 25 received two doses of the MenACWY control vaccine. Trial participants were enrolled into age subgroups of 18-55, 56-69 and 70-plus years, which contained around 140, 26 and 57 TCR-sequenced participants, respectively. The full study reports these points: After two AZD1222 doses, both the breadth and the depth of spike-specific TCRs were significantly higher than at day 0 and than in MenACWY recipients. Only a handful of AZD1222 recipients were SARS-CoV-2 seropositive at baseline, limiting conclusions about previously exposed vaccinees. In the small 56-69-year group, the increase in depth fell short of significance, most likely because of low power. Nearly half of unique spike-specific TCRs reportedly recognized epitopes outside regions mutated in the B.1.351 and B.1.1.7 variants. CD4 TCRs associated with the vaccine covered the entire spike protein, and the dominant responses were in regions 160-218 and 743-854. No day 14 peak-response samples were available, so repertoires were characterized only after the peak T cell response. Participants were mostly white British and included more females than males, and it was suggested by the authors that clonal diversity may have been underestimated.

The material was peripheral blood, obtained on day 0 of AZD1222 vaccination. The chain is encoded by TRBV28 joined to TRBJ1-1, with the D gene uncertain. This clonotype was sampled from an adult in good health. The CDR3 is CATQWGNTEAFF. The DNA sequence reads TGTGCCACCCAGTGGGGGAACACTGAAGCTTTCTTT.